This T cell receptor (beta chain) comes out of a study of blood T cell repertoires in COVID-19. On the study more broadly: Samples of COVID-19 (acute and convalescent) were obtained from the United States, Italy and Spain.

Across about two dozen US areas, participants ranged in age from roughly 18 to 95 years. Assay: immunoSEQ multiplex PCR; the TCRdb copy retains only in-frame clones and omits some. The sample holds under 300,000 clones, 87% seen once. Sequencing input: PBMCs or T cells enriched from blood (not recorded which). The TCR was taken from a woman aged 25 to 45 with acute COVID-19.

CDR3 sequence: CASSPGQGAVGQPQHF. The CDR3 DNA follows: TGTGCCAGCAGTCCGGGACAGGGGGCGGTCGGTCAGCCCCAGCATTTT. V usage is TRBV5-6 and J usage is TRBJ1-5; TRBD1 aligns across 12 bases. V gave up 5 bases and J gave up 6 bases; unmatched junction bases: 9. Germline loops: CDR1 SGHDT, CDR2 YYEEEE. This CDR3 is built from 16 residues. Complete variable domain (other parts from reference TRBV5-6 and TRBJ1-5): DAGVTQSPTHLIKTRGQQVTLRCSPKSGHDTVSWYQQALGQGPQFIFQYYEEEERQRGNFPDRFSGHQFPNYSSELNVNALLLGDSALYLCASSPGQGAVGQPQHFGDGTRLSIL.